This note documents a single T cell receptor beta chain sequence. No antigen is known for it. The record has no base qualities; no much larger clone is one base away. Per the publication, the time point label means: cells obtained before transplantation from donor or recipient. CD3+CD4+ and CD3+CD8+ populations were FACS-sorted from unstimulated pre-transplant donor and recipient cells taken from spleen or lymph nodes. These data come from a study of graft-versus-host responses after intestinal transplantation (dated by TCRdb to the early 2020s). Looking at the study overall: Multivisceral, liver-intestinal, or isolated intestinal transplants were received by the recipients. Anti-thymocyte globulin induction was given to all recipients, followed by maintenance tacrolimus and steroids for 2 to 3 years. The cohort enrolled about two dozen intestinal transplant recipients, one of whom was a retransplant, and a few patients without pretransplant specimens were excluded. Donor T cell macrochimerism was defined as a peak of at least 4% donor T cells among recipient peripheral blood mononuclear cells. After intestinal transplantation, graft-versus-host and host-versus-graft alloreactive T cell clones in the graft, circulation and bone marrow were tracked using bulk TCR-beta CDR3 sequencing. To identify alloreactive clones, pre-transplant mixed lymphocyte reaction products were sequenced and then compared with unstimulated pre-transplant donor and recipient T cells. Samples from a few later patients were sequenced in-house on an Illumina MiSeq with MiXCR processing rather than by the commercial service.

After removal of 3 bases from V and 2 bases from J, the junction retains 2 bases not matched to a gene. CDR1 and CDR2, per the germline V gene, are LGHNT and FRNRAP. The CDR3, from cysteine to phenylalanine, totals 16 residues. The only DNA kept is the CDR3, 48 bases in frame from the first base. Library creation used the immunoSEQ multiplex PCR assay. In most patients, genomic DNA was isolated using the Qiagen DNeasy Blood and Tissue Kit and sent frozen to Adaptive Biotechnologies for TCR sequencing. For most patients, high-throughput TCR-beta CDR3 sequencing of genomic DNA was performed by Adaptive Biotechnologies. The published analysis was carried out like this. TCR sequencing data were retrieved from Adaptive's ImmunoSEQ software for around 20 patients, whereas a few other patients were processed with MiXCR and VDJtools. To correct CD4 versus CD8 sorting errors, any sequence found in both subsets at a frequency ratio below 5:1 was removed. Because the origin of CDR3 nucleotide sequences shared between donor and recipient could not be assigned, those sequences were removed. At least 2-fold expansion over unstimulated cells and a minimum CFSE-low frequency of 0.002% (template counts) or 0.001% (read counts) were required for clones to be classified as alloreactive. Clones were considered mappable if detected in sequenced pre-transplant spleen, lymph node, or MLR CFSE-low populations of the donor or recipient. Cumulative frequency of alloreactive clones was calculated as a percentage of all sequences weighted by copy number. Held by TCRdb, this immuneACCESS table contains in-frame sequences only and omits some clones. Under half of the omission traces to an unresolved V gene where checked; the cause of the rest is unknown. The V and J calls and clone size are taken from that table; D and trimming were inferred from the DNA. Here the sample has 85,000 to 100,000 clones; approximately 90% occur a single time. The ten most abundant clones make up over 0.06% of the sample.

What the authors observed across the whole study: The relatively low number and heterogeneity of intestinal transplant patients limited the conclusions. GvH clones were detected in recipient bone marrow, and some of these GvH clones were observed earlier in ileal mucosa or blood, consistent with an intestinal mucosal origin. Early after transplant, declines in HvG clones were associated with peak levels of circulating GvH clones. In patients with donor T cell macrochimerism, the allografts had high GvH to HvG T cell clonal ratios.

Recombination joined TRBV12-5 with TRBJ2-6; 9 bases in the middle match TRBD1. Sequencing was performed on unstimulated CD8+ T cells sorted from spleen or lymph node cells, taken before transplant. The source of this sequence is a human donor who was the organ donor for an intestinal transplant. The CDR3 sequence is CASGFTGGTGANVLTF. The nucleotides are TGTGCTAGTGGTTTCACAGGGGGCACTGGGGCCAACGTCCTGACTTTC.